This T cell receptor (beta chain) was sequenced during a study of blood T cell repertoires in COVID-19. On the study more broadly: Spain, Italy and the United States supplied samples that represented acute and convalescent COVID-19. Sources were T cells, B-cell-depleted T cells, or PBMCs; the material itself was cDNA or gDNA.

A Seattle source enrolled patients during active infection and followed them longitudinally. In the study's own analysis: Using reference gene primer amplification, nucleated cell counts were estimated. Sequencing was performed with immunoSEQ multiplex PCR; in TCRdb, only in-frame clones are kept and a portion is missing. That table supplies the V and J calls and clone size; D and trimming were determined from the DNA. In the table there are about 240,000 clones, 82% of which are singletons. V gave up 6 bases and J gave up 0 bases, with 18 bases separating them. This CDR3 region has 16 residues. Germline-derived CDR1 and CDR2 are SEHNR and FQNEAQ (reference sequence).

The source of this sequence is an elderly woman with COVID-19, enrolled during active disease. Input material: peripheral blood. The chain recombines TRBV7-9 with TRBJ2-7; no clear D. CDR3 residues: CASRPESWLSSYEQYF. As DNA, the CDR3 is TGTGCCAGCAGACCGGAGTCGTGGCTCAGCTCCTACGAGCAGTACTTC. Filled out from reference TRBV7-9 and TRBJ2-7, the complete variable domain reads DTGVSQNPRHKITKRGQNVTFRCDPISEHNRLYWYRQTLGQGPEFLTYFQNEAQLEKSRLLSDRFSAERPKGSFSTLEIQRTEQGDSAMYLCASRPESWLSSYEQYFGPGTRLTVT.